The 27 T cell receptor beta chains presented below share a single source sample, sequenced in a study of patients and donors after allogeneic stem cell transplantation. One entry per CDR3 protein, called by TCRdb with MiXCR from the RT-PCR reads. Here the sample spans about 72,000 distinct CDR3 sequences, more than 20% being singletons. Sequencing input: blood, either unsorted or a sorted T cell fraction (not recorded which). The receptors were gathered from a human donor who was either an allogeneic HSCT recipient or a stem cell or donor lymphocyte infusion donor (not recorded which). It is not recorded whose cells these are; they may come from a transplant donor.

This clonotype turned up a few times. This sequence joins TRBV27 and TRBJ2-2; TRBD2 aligns across 8 bases. CDR3 length: 15 amino acids. The V and J ends lost 0 bases and 8 bases, in that order; junction bases with no gene match: 5. Germline loops: CDR1 MNHEY, CDR2 SMNVEV (reference sequence). CDR3 protein: CASSLSGRARGELFF. CDR3 nucleotide sequence: TGTGCCAGCAGTTTATCCGGGAGGGCCAGGGGGGAGCTGTTTTTT.

V is TRBV5-1 and J is TRBJ1-1; the D is unclear. CDR1 is SGHRS, CDR2 YFSETQ, per germline. The CDR3 totals 14 residues. V lost 8 bases and J lost 0, with 14 bases in between. The CDR3 loop reads CASHSGAMNTEAFF. The CDR3 DNA sequence: TGCGCCAGTCACTCCGGAGCAATGAACACTGAAGCTTTCTTT.

This clonotype was observed a handful of times. One end of the junction fails to match germline, which may point to a read error. This chain joins TRBV11-2 and TRBJ2-1; 8 bases fit TRBD1. The CDR3 is 14 amino acids. The V gene's germline CDR1 is SGHAT and CDR2 FQNNGV. The CDR3 loop is CASSLDRGYNEQFF. The CDR3 DNA reads TGTGCCAGCAGCCTAGACAGGGGCTACAATGAGCAGTTCTTC.

This clonotype turned up a few times. As DNA, the CDR3 is TGTGCCTGGAGGCGCCCTAGGGGGTTTGGTGGAAACACCATATATTTT. Translated: CAWRRPRGFGGNTIYF. The chain combines TRBV30 with TRBJ1-3, with D possibly being TRBD1 (6 bases). Germline V gene sequence: CDR1 GTSNPN, CDR2 SVGIG (reference sequence). The CDR3 contains 16 residues. The V and J ends lost 3 bases and 3 bases respectively, with 18 bases between them.

This chain connects TRBV20-1 to TRBJ1-1, with 7 bases identical to TRBD1. The junction had 11 bases not matched to a gene; V was cut back by 0 bases and J by 4 bases. The germline gives CDR1 DFQATT, CDR2 SNEGSKA (reference sequence). The CDR3 runs to 16 residues. The CDR3 DNA sequence: TGCAGTGCTAGAGATAGTCGACAGGGTCTTCGCACTGAAGCTTTCTTT. Translated, it gives CSARDSRQGLRTEAFF.

This clonotype was detected a few times. V usage is TRBV5-1 and J usage is TRBJ1-3; 7 nucleotides align to TRBD1. J was trimmed by 6 bases and V by 4 bases; bases with no gene match: 10. In germline, CDR1 is SGHRS, CDR2 YFSETQ. CDR3 length equals 15 residues. CDR3 nucleotide sequence: TGCGCCAGCAGCGTGACAGGGAGTAGAGAAAACACCATATATTTT. Protein: CASSVTGSRENTIYF.

This clonotype was counted a few times. This chain connects TRBV28 to TRBJ1-5; 8 nucleotides agree with TRBD1. CDR3 length: 18 amino acids. Germline V lookup: CDR1 MDHEN, CDR2 SYDVKM. The J segment lost 2 bases and the V segment lost 8 bases, leaving 17 bases of the junction unmatched. The CDR3 loop reads CASSGLAQGVSGNQPQHF. The CDR3 bases are TGTGCCAGCTCTGGATTGGCACAGGGGGTAAGTGGCAATCAGCCCCAGCATTTT.

J is TRBJ1-1 and V is TRBV20-1; no firm D call. The germline V and J ends were trimmed by 4 bases and 1 base, with 10 bases remaining between them. This CDR3 is 13 amino acids long. Germline lookup yields CDR1 DFQATT and CDR2 SNEGSKA (reference sequence). The CDR3 reads CSATGGGNTEAFF. CDR3 nucleotides: TGCAGTGCTACTGGAGGAGGGAACACTGAAGCTTTCTTT.

In its sample, this clonotype was seen a few times. CDR3 in amino acids: CASSYDRAYGYTF. The CDR3 coding sequence is TGTGCCAGCAGCTACGACAGGGCCTATGGCTACACCTTC. V usage is TRBV5-6 and J usage is TRBJ1-2; 7 bases agree with TRBD1. Germline V gene sequence: CDR1 SGHDT, CDR2 YYEEEE. The CDR3 has 13 residues. With 3 bases clipped from V and 4 bases from J, the junction kept 3 bases outside the gene matches.

The chain has TRBV7-2 and TRBJ2-1, with TRBD2 matching 7 bases. Germline CDR1 and CDR2: SGHTA and FQGNSA. This CDR3 region has 16 residues. V gave up 5 bases and J gave up 1 base; unmatched junction bases: 8. CDR3 sequence reads: CASSPRGRGSYNEQFF. In nucleotides, the CDR3 is TGTGCCAGCAGCCCAAGAGGGAGGGGTTCCTACAATGAGCAGTTCTTC.

This clonotype has a count of ten or more. This chain uses TRBV7-9 with TRBJ2-3, with D possibly being TRBD1 (6 bases). Trimming took off 2 bases at V and 4 bases at J, with 10 bases between the two ends. Germline V CDR1 and CDR2: SEHNR, FQNEAQ (reference sequence). The CDR3 has 14 amino acids. The CDR3 DNA is TGTGCCAGCAGCTTATTTACAGGGTCAGATACGCAGTATTTT. As protein: CASSLFTGSDTQYF.

This clonotype was counted a few times. The chain uses TRBV18 and TRBJ1-3; D possibly corresponds to TRBD1 (6 bases). Germline CDR1 KGHSH, CDR2 LQKENI. The CDR3 consists of 15 residues. Trimming left V 3 bases short and J 0 bases short, with 9 bases between. The CDR3: CASSPWTDSGNTIYF. The CDR3 DNA is TGTGCCAGCTCACCCTGGACAGACTCTGGAAACACCATATATTTT.

CDR3 coding DNA: TGTGCCAGCAGCAGAGGGCTGTCCAAGAGACCCACAGATACGCAGTATTTT. Translating it yields CASSRGLSKRPTDTQYF. The V call is TRBV7-9, the J call TRBJ2-3; perhaps TRBD2 as D (5 bases). The V gene lost 5 bases and the J gene lost 2 bases, with 20 bases spanning the gap. The CDR3 is 17 residues long. Germline V gene sequence: CDR1 SEHNR, CDR2 FQNEAQ (reference sequence).

This clonotype came up a few times. The chain links TRBV12-3 or TRBV12-4 to TRBJ1-1; D is possibly TRBD1 (5 bases). V lost 7 bases, J lost 8 bases, and 14 bases lay in between. CDR3 length equals 12 residues. The CDR3 DNA follows: TGTGCCAGCACCTTGGGGCGGGGGGAAGCTTTCTTT. Its protein product is CASTLGRGEAFF.

The V call is TRBV6-5, the J call TRBJ1-2, with 8 positions matching TRBD1. Germline V CDR1 and CDR2: MNHEY, SVGAGI. The V segment lost 2 bases and the J segment 5 bases; nucleotides outside the gene matches: 4. The CDR3 has 14 amino acids. The CDR3 coding sequence is TGTGCCAGCAGTTACGGGACAGGAACTTATGGCTACACCTTC. It is translated as CASSYGTGTYGYTF.

The CDR3 nucleotides are TGTGCCAGCAGTTTTCTCGTTAGGGACTCACCCCTCCACTTT. Amino acids: CASSFLVRDSPLHF. This chain links TRBV28 with TRBJ1-6; TRBD1 might be the D (5 bases). The CDR3 extends over 14 amino acids. V lost 3 bases and J 10 bases, leaving 13 bases between the germline ends. CDR1 is MDHEN and CDR2 is SYDVKM in the germline V gene.

This clonotype was seen more than once but under ten times. The chain couples TRBV4-1 to TRBJ2-3; D gene ambiguous. The V end was cut by 1 base, the J end by 0 bases, with 17 bases between. The CDR3 has 18 residues. Germline V gene sequence: CDR1 MGHRA, CDR2 YSYEKL. CDR3 region: CASSQARLGRSSTDTQYF. The CDR3 DNA sequence: TGCGCCAGCAGCCAAGCCCGTCTTGGACGGTCTAGCACAGATACGCAGTATTTT.

This clonotype showed up just a few times. This chain uses TRBV20-1 with TRBJ2-7; D ambiguous. This CDR3 spans 12 amino acids. Germline-derived CDR1 and CDR2 are DFQATT and SNEGSKA (reference sequence). Trimming removed 5 bases at V and 3 bases at J, with 11 bases between. CDR3 DNA sequence: TGCAGTGCTGGCCGGGCCGTCTACGAGCAGTACTTC. It is translated as CSAGRAVYEQYF.

The CDR3 spells CASSQDRGTALGTQYF. The CDR3 coding sequence is TGCGCCAGCAGCCAAGATAGAGGGACAGCCCTGGGGACCCAGTACTTC. The chain couples TRBV4-3 to TRBJ2-5, with 7 nucleotides matching TRBD1. The junction had 11 bases not matched to a gene; V was cut back by 0 bases and J by 7 bases. The CDR3 extends over 16 amino acids. CDR1 is LGHNA and CDR2 is YSLEER in the germline V gene.

This clonotype showed up just a few times. The chain combines TRBV20-1 with TRBJ2-3, with 8 positions matching TRBD2. The V gene end was trimmed by 6 bases and the J gene end by 2 bases; junction bases not matched to a gene: 7. This CDR3 is built from 14 residues. Germline V gene data show CDR1 as DFQATT and CDR2 as SNEGSKA (reference sequence). Here the CDR3 reads CSAQRGPSTDTQYF. The CDR3, as DNA: TGCAGTGCCCAGCGGGGGCCCTCCACAGATACGCAGTATTTT.

The DNA of the CDR3 is TGCGCCAGCAGCTCCTTGCTAGATACGCAGTATTTT. Protein product: CASSSLLDTQYF. This sequence joins TRBV5-1 and TRBJ2-3; D is unclear. The CDR3 covers 12 residues. Germline values: CDR1 SGHRS, CDR2 YFSETQ. V was cut by 3 bases and J by 5 bases, with 7 bases left in between.

The V and J genes are TRBV7-2 and TRBJ1-1; unclear D gene. This CDR3 comprises 15 residues. Between the trimmed V and J ends, which lost 2 bases and 7 bases, there was a span of 17 bases. CDR1 is SGHTA, CDR2 FQGNSA, per germline. The CDR3 DNA is TGTGCCAGCAGCTTATCTCGTGGAGGGTACGTTGAAGCTTTCTTT. Protein product: CASSLSRGGYVEAFF. Full variable domain (outside the CDR3, taken from reference TRBV7-2 and TRBJ1-1): GAGVSQSPSNKVTEKGKDVELRCDPISGHTALYWYRQSLGQGLEFLIYFQGNSAPDKSGLPSDRFSAERTGGSVSTLTIQRTQQEDSAVYLCASSLSRGGYVEAFFGQGTRLTVV.

The chain uses TRBV20-1 and TRBJ1-1; 11 bases agree with TRBD1. The CDR3 covers 15 residues. CDR1 DFQATT and CDR2 SNEGSKA come from the germline V gene (reference sequence). V was pared by 0 bases and J by 7 bases, with 7 bases of the junction left unmatched. Written as DNA, the CDR3 is TGCAGTGCTAGAGACCGGGACAGGGGGATTTATGAAGCTTTCTTT. It specifies CSARDRDRGIYEAFF.

In this sample, this clonotype turned up a few times. The chain combines TRBV5-1 with TRBJ2-5; 7 nucleotides line up with TRBD2. CDR3 length equals 14 residues. Germline V gene lookup returns CDR1 SGHRS and CDR2 YFSETQ. After removal of 0 bases from V and 5 bases from J, the junction contained 4 bases not matched to a gene. The CDR3 DNA sequence: TGCGCCAGCAGCTTGGACCGGGGGGTTGAGACCCAGTACTTC. Its protein product is CASSLDRGVETQYF.

This clonotype was picked up a small number of times. For the CDR3, the DNA is TGCGCCAGCAGCTGGACAGGGATCGGGGAGCTGTTTTTT. Protein sequence: CASSWTGIGELFF. V gene TRBV5-1 combines with J gene TRBJ2-2, with 8 bases aligning to TRBD1. CDR1 is SGHRS and CDR2 is YFSETQ in the germline V gene. With 3 bases clipped from V and 7 bases from J, the junction kept 2 bases outside the gene matches. This CDR3 is 13 amino acids long.

V and J are TRBV7-9 and TRBJ2-1; 13 positions match TRBD2. Trimming at V came to 4 bases and at J to 10 bases, leaving 13 bases not matched to a gene. Germline V lookup: CDR1 SEHNR, CDR2 FQNEAQ (reference sequence). The CDR3 spans 17 residues. CDR3 DNA sequence: TGTGCCAGCAGCTCCTCGCCTGGGACTAGCGGGAATCAGGAGCAGTTCTTC. It specifies CASSSSPGTSGNQEQFF.

This clonotype was detected only a few times. The chain uses TRBV7-2 and TRBJ2-2; D perhaps matches TRBD1 (6 bases). V was pared by 5 bases and J by 4 bases, with 14 bases between. Germline V CDR1 and CDR2: SGHTA, FQGNSA. CDR3 length equals 15 residues. The CDR3 region is CASSPSSRGTGELFF. The CDR3 bases are TGTGCCAGCAGCCCCTCCAGCAGGGGCACCGGGGAGCTGTTTTTT.